Below are 5 T cell receptor beta chains sequenced from a single sample in a study of T cells in localized non-small cell lung cancer. Data came from immunoSEQ multiplex PCR; TCRdb stores just in-frame clones and leaves some out. The profile shows some 10,000 clones, approximately 81% of them singletons. Sequences were derived from peripheral blood, sampled before any cancer treatment. Receptor source: a male donor aged 60 or older with stage III lung adenocarcinoma.

The gene calls are TRBV7-8 and TRBJ2-3; TRBD1 is a possible D gene (5 bases). CDR3 length: 18 amino acids. In germline, CDR1 is SGHVS, CDR2 FQNEAQ. The V end lost 0 bases, the J end lost 4 bases, and 20 bases lay between the germline ends. The CDR3 DNA reads TGTGCCAGCAGCTTAGCTCGGCAGGGTGAGATCAGGGCAGATACGCAGTATTTT. Its translation: CASSLARQGEIRADTQYF.

The sample holds one count of this clone. The V gene is TRBV1, the J gene TRBJ1-5; the table's TRBD1 call for D was not verified on the DNA. TRBV1 is a pseudogene locus. The CDR3 spans 16 residues. The CDR3 loop is CTSSQRTARSNQPQHF. In nucleotides, the CDR3 is TGCACCAGCAGCCAAAGGACAGCGCGGAGCAATCAGCCCCAGCATTTT.

The chain joins TRBV20-1 to TRBJ1-2, with unresolved D. Trimming shortened V by 4 bases and J by 2 bases, and 5 bases separated the two germline ends. From germline, CDR1 is DFQATT and CDR2 SNEGSKA (reference sequence). This CDR3 has 11 amino acids. The DNA of the CDR3 is TGCAGTGCTAATAAAAACTATGGCTACACCTTC. Protein sequence: CSANKNYGYTF.

CDR3 bases: TGTGCCATCAGTGAGTCGGGAGAGAGGGCCAACGTCCTGACTTTC. Its protein product is CAISESGERANVLTF. V usage is TRBV10-3 and J usage is TRBJ2-6; tentatively, D is TRBD2 (5 bases). With 0 bases removed from V and 5 bases from J, the gap between germline ends came to 8 bases. This CDR3 is built from 15 residues. Per germline, CDR1 ENHRY and CDR2 SYGVKD.

The chain has TRBV6-5 and TRBJ1-4; TRBD1 might be the D (5 bases). Germline V gene sequence: CDR1 MNHEY, CDR2 SVGAGI. V was pared by 7 bases and J by 3 bases, with 9 bases between. The CDR3 sequence is 13 residues long. The CDR3 DNA follows: TGTGCCAGCATCAGGGCACCTAATGAAAAACTGTTTTTT. The encoded protein is CASIRAPNEKLFF.